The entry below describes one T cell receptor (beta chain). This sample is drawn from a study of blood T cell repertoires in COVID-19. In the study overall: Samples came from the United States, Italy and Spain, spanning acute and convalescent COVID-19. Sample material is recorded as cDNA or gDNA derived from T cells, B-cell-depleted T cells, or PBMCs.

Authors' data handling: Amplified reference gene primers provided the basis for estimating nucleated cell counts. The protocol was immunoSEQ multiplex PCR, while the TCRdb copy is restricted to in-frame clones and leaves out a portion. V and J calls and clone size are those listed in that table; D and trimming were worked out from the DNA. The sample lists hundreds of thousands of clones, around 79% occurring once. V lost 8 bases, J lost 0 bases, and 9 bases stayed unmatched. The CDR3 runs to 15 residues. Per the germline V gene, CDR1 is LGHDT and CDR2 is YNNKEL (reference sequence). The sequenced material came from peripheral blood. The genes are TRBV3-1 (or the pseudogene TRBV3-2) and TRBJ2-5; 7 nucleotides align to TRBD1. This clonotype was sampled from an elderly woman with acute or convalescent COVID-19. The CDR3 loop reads CASGSPDRHQETQYF. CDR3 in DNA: TGTGCCAGCGGAAGTCCGGACAGGCACCAAGAGACCCAGTACTTC.